A selection of T cell receptor beta chains follows, all from one sample in a study of radiation and T cells in renal cell carcinoma. Sequencing used immunoSEQ multiplex PCR; TCRdb keeps in-frame clones, though not all of them. The repertoire includes 150,000 or so clones, roughly 84% of them detected once, and around 12% sits in the top ten. Sequences were derived from blood, sampled from a patient whose treatment included radiotherapy and nephrectomy. The origin of the receptors is a woman in her 50s with renal cell carcinoma. Both conserved end residues are part of each CDR3. Each record gives: V gene, clone size, J gene, D gene, CDR3 protein, CDR3 DNA. The D gene is left open where the match is weak. Not every row has a clone size; where given, it reads once, few, many or a size class.

V: TRBV5-5
size: NA
J: TRBJ2-1
D: TRBD1
CDR3: CASSHTGTGSYNEQFF
DNA: TGTGCCAGCAGCCACACCGGGACAGGGTCCTACAATGAGCAGTTCTTC

V: TRBV5-4
size: NA
J: TRBJ2-2
D: TRBD2
CDR3: CASSFRGGPPGELFF
DNA: TGTGCCAGCAGCTTTCGGGGGGGGCCTCCCGGGGAGCTGTTTTTT

V: TRBV6-1
size: NA
J: TRBJ2-5
D: TRBD2
CDR3: CAIGTSGGMETQYF
DNA: TGTGCCATTGGGACTAGCGGGGGAATGGAGACCCAGTACTTC

V: TRBV10-3
size: few
J: TRBJ1-2
D: NA
CDR3: CAISDVWGGNYGYTF
DNA: TGTGCCATCAGTGATGTATGGGGGGGCAACTATGGCTACACCTTC

V: TRBV14
size: NA
J: TRBJ2-2
D: NA
CDR3: CASSFPETGELFF
DNA: TGTGCCAGCAGTTTTCCCGAGACCGGGGAGCTGTTTTTT

V: TRBV5-6
size: NA
J: TRBJ2-7
D: NA
CDR3: CASSLVLDAGYEQYF
DNA: TGTGCCAGCAGCTTGGTACTAGATGCTGGCTACGAGCAGTACTTC

V: TRBV7-9
size: NA
J: TRBJ2-5
D: NA
CDR3: CASSRDGDGFIPQYF
DNA: TGTGCCAGCAGCCGCGACGGGGACGGGTTCATTCCCCAGTACTTC

V: TRBV6-1
size: NA
J: TRBJ2-7
D: NA
CDR3: CAGGGYEQYF
DNA: TGTGCTGGAGGCGGTTACGAGCAGTACTTC

V: TRBV2
size: few
J: TRBJ1-1
D: NA
CDR3: CASSPGVVNTEAFF
DNA: TGTGCCAGCAGTCCTGGGGTTGTGAACACTGAAGCTTTCTTT

V: TRBV7-8
size: NA
J: TRBJ2-5
D: NA
CDR3: CASSSRMSQYF
DNA: TGTGCCAGCAGCAGCCGGATGTCCCAGTACTTC

V: TRBV5-4
size: few
J: TRBJ2-5
D: TRBD2
CDR3: CASSLSGVQETQYF
DNA: TGTGCCAGCAGCTTAAGCGGGGTGCAAGAGACCCAGTACTTC

V: TRBV6-1
size: NA
J: TRBJ1-3
D: NA
CDR3: CASSGRGGFGGNTIYF
DNA: TGTGCCAGCAGTGGCCGGGGAGGGTTCGGTGGAAACACCATATATTTT

V: TRBV29-1
size: NA
J: TRBJ1-1
D: NA
CDR3: CSVAVVQDTEAFF
DNA: TGCAGCGTTGCCGTGGTCCAGGACACTGAAGCTTTCTTT

V: TRBV10-3
size: NA
J: TRBJ1-1
D: NA
CDR3: CATTDRNTEAFF
DNA: TGTGCCACGACCGACAGGAACACTGAAGCTTTCTTT

V: TRBV6-1
size: NA
J: TRBJ1-6
D: TRBD1
CDR3: CASTTGTGDSPLHF
DNA: TGTGCCAGTACGACCGGGACAGGGGACTCACCCCTCCACTTT

V: TRBV30
size: NA
J: TRBJ1-4
D: NA
CDR3: CAWSSDRTWSYRTNEKLFF
DNA: TGTGCCTGGAGTTCCGACAGGACCTGGTCTTACCGGACTAATGAAAAACTGTTTTTT

V: TRBV5-6
size: NA
J: TRBJ2-7
D: NA
CDR3: CASSLAGSDEQYF
DNA: TGTGCCAGCAGCTTGGCAGGGTCGGACGAGCAGTACTTC

V: TRBV28
size: NA
J: TRBJ1-4
D: NA
CDR3: CASSTGPRNEKLFF
DNA: TGTGCCAGCAGCACCGGGCCGAGAAATGAAAAACTGTTTTTT

V: TRBV30
size: NA
J: TRBJ1-1
D: NA
CDR3: CAWGTTIGDTEAFF
DNA: TGTGCCTGGGGTACTACAATCGGAGACACTGAAGCTTTCTTT

V: TRBV9
size: NA
J: TRBJ2-5
D: NA
CDR3: CASSQTDRFWETQYF
DNA: TGTGCCAGCAGCCAAACCGACAGGTTTTGGGAGACCCAGTACTTC

V: TRBV6-1
size: once
J: TRBJ1-4
D: TRBD1
CDR3: CASRLGQSNEKLFF
DNA: TGTGCCAGCAGGTTGGGACAGTCTAATGAAAAACTGTTTTTT

V: TRBV30
size: NA
J: TRBJ1-5
D: NA
CDR3: CAWSAPARDKGNQPQHF
DNA: TGTGCCTGGAGTGCCCCCGCCCGGGACAAAGGCAATCAGCCCCAGCATTTT

V: TRBV19
size: NA
J: TRBJ1-6
D: NA
CDR3: CASSITGYNSPLHF
DNA: TGTGCCAGTAGTATTACAGGGTATAATTCACCCCTCCACTTT

V: TRBV29-1
size: NA
J: TRBJ1-1
D: NA
CDR3: CSEGTRGDVTEAFF
DNA: TGCAGCGAGGGGACCCGGGGGGACGTAACTGAAGCTTTCTTT